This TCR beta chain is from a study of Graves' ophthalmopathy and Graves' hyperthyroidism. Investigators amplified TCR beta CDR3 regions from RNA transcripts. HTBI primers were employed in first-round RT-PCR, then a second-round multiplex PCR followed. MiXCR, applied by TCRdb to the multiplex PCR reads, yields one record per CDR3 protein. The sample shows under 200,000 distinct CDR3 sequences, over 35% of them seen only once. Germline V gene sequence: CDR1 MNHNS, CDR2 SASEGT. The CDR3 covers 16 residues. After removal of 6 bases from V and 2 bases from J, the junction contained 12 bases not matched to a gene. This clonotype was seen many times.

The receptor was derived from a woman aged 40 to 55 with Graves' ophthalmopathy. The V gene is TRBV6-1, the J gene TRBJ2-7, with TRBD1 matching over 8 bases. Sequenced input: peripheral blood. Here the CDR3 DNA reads TGTGCCAGCAGAGATCCAACAGGGGGATGGCCCTACGAGCAGTACTTC. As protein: CASRDPTGGWPYEQYF.